The source of this T cell receptor (beta chain) is a study of technical replicates of blood from several donors. Clones were sequenced by immunoSEQ multiplex PCR, and TCRdb holds only the in-frame ones, with some missing. The top ten clones hold approximately 4% of a sample with around 81,000 clones, approximately 80% of them seen once. Trimming took 2 bases from V and 6 from J; bases not matched to a gene: 4. The CDR3 runs to 15 residues. Germline-derived CDR1 and CDR2 are SQVTM and ANQGSEA. The sequencing sample was made of PBMCs. The chain employs TRBV29-1 and TRBJ2-1; TRBD2 matches 13 bases. The TCR comes from a human donor in good health. Some clones in this sample may be carry-over from other donors' samples. CDR3 in amino acids: CSVEIGLAGVNEQFF. In DNA form, the CDR3 reads TGCAGCGTTGAAATAGGACTAGCGGGAGTCAATGAGCAGTTCTTC.